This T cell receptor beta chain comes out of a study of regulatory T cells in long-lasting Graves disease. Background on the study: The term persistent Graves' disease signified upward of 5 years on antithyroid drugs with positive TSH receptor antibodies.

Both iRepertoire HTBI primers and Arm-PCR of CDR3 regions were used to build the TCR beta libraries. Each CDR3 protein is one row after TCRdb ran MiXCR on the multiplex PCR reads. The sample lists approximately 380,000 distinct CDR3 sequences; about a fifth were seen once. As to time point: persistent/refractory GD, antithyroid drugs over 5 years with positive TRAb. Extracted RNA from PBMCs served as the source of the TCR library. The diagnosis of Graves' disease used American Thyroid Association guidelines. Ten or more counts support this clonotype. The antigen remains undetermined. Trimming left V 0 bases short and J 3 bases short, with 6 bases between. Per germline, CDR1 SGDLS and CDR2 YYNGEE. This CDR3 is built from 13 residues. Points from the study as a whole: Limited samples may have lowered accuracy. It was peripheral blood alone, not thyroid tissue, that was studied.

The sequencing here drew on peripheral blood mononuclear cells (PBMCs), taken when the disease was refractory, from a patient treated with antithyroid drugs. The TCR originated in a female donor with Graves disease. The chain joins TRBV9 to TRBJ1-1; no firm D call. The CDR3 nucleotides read TGTGCCAGCAGCGTAGTTGCGGACACTGAAGCTTTCTTT. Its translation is CASSVVADTEAFF.